Listed here are 14 T cell receptor beta chains from one sample, sequenced in a study of shared clonotypes between healthy human individuals. Profiling relied on immunoSEQ multiplex PCR, and the TCRdb table lists in-frame clones only, not all of them. The sample has a few million clones, around 95% seen once. Sequencing input: naive CD4+ T cells sorted from blood. Subset denoted: CD45RA+ positively selected. These TCRs come from a man aged 18 to 35 in good health.

The genes are TRBV5-1 and TRBJ2-5, with D perhaps TRBD1 or TRBD2 (5 bases each). CDR1 and CDR2 (germline): SGHRS, YFSETQ. CDR3 length: 16 residues. The germline V and J ends were trimmed by 0 bases and 2 bases, with 14 bases remaining between them. The CDR3, as DNA: TGCGCCAGCAGCTTGGTTGGTTTGGGACCACAAGAGACCCAGTACTTC. It is translated as CASSLVGLGPQETQYF.

V and J are TRBV7-9 and TRBJ2-7; D perhaps matches TRBD2 (5 bases). V was pared by 7 bases and J by 7 bases, with 20 bases between. CDR1 and CDR2 from the germline V gene are SEHNR and FQNEAQ (reference sequence). This CDR3 is 14 amino acids long. The DNA of the CDR3 is TGTGCCAGCACCTCGAACGAGAAGACGGGGGAGCAGTACTTC. Translating it yields CASTSNEKTGEQYF.

The genes are TRBV6-1 and TRBJ1-5; 7 bases are a match to TRBD1. The trim removed 3 bases at V and 9 bases at J, leaving 5 bases unmatched. The CDR3 loop spans 13 amino acids. CDR1 and CDR2 (germline): MNHNS, SASEGT. CDR3 nucleotides: TGTGCCAGCAGTGAGACAGGGTTATGGCCCCAGCATTTT. The encoded protein is CASSETGLWPQHF.

V and J are TRBV28 and TRBJ2-6, with 9 bases lining up with TRBD1. CDR3 length: 19 residues. With 2 bases clipped from V and 0 bases from J, the junction kept 8 bases outside the gene matches. Germline CDR1 MDHEN, CDR2 SYDVKM. The CDR3 reads CASSLTGTGLISGANVLTF. DNA for the CDR3: TGTGCCAGCAGTTTAACTGGGACAGGGCTCATCTCTGGGGCCAACGTCCTGACTTTC.

This sequence joins TRBV27 and TRBJ1-2; D might be TRBD1 (5 bases). Germline V CDR1 and CDR2: MNHEY, SMNVEV (reference sequence). V lost 5 bases and J 2 bases, leaving 9 bases between the germline ends. The CDR3 consists of 13 residues. CDR3 residues: CASSQGRNYGYTF. The CDR3 DNA sequence: TGTGCCAGCAGTCAGGGACGGAACTATGGCTACACCTTC.

On this clone itself: Other DNA variants within this sample encode the same CDR3. The rearrangement uses TRBV5-1 and TRBJ2-2; tentatively, D is TRBD1 (6 bases). Germline V gene data show CDR1 as SGHRS and CDR2 as YFSETQ. The length of the CDR3 is 13 residues. V was clipped by 2 bases and J by 5 bases, with 7 bases between them. CDR3 loop: CASSFGQTGELFF. CDR3 sequence (DNA): TGCGCCAGCAGCTTCGGACAGACCGGGGAGCTGTTTTTT.

This chain uses TRBV14 with TRBJ2-5; no firm D call. V lost 1 base, J lost 5 bases, and 5 bases lay in between. Germline-derived CDR1 and CDR2 are SGHDN and FVKESK. CDR3 length: 12 amino acids. DNA of the CDR3: TGTGCCAGCAGCCAAGTGATTGAGACCCAGTACTTC. It codes for CASSQVIETQYF.

The rearrangement links TRBV6-5 to TRBJ2-1, with TRBD2 matching 8 bases. Germline CDR1 is MNHEY and CDR2 is SVGAGI. V gave up 5 bases and J gave up 5 bases; unmatched junction bases: 8. The CDR3 is 15 amino acids. In nucleotides, the CDR3 is TGTGCCAGCAGTCTCTATAGCGGGATGGACAATGAGCAGTTCTTC. Translating gives CASSLYSGMDNEQFF.

The chain uses TRBV6-6 and TRBJ2-1; D unclear. Trimming left V 6 bases short and J 6 bases short, with 12 bases between. The germline V gene has CDR1 MNHNY and CDR2 SVGAGI (reference sequence). The CDR3 sequence is 13 residues long. The CDR3 protein is CASSGAGGNEQFF. DNA of the CDR3: TGTGCCAGCAGCGGTGCCGGTGGCAATGAGCAGTTCTTC.

The V gene is TRBV7-2, the J gene TRBJ2-2; 9 nucleotides line up with TRBD1. CDR1 is SGHTA, CDR2 FQGNSA, per germline. V gave up 5 bases and J gave up 10 bases; unmatched junction bases: 5. The CDR3 has 13 residues. The CDR3: CASSLTGGEELFF. The CDR3 nucleotides read TGTGCCAGCAGCCTGACAGGGGGTGAGGAGCTGTTTTTT.

As concerns this clone: Additional DNA sequences in this sample encode the identical CDR3. This sequence joins TRBV7-9 and TRBJ2-1; D is unresolved. Looked up from germline, CDR1 is SEHNR and CDR2 is FQNEAQ (reference sequence). The germline V and J ends were trimmed by 1 base and 6 bases, with 7 bases remaining between them. This CDR3 contains 13 residues. The CDR3 bases are TGTGCCAGCAGCTTAGGGCCTGGCAATGAGCAGTTCTTC. Amino acids: CASSLGPGNEQFF.

The chain is built from TRBV11-2 and TRBJ2-2; D gene uncertain. This CDR3 has 15 amino acids. V was clipped by 1 base and J by 0 bases, with 6 bases between them. Germline CDR1 is SGHAT and CDR2 is FQNNGV. Written as DNA, the CDR3 is TGTGCCAGCAGCTTAGTCGAAACGAACACCGGGGAGCTGTTTTTT. It encodes CASSLVETNTGELFF.

The CDR3 coding sequence is TGTGCCAGCAGCAGTTTACAGGGGACCGCCATATATTTT. Translated: CASSSLQGTAIYF. This chain links TRBV11-2 with TRBJ1-3; TRBD1 agrees at 7 bases. The CDR3 spans 13 residues. Germline values: CDR1 SGHAT, CDR2 FQNNGV. Trimming took 5 bases from V and 11 from J; bases not matched to a gene: 9.

The rearrangement uses TRBV2 and TRBJ2-5, with 12 bases that match TRBD2. The CDR3 sequence is 15 residues long. From germline, CDR1 is SNHLY and CDR2 FYNNEI. V lost 7 bases to trimming and J lost 5 bases; unmatched junction nucleotides: 8. The CDR3 DNA reads TGTGCCAGCACGAGACTAGCGGGAGTATTGGAGACCCAGTACTTC. Protein: CASTRLAGVLETQYF.